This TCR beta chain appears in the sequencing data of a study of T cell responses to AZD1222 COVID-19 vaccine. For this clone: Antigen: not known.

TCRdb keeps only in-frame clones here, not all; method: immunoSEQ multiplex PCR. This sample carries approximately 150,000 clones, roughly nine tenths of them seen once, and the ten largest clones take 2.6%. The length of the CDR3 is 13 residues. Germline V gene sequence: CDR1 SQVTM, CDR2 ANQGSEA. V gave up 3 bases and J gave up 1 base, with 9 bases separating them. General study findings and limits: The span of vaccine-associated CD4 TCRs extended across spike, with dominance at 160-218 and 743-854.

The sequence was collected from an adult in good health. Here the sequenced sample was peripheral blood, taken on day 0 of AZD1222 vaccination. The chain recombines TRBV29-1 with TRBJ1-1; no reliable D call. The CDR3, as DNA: TGCAGCGTTGAGGACTGGAAGAACACTGAAGCTTTCTTT. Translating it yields CSVEDWKNTEAFF.